This T cell receptor beta chain was profiled in a study of T-cell reconstitution after alpha-beta-depleted transplantation in children. Study-wide results and limits: The main origin of T-cell counts and diversity one year after transplant was newly produced T cells. Recipient T cells and thymic progenitors that survived were the source of the high TCRbeta diversity seen at day 60 in some patients. Expanded graft clones, several hundred of them, were reportedly the source of alpha-beta T cells about two months after transplant.

This clonotype was observed a single time. Its matching antigen is unknown. It was with unique molecular identifiers that the TCRbeta library was prepared. TCRdb ran MiXCR on the PCR reads and lists one entry per CDR3 protein. This table has some 550,000 distinct CDR3 sequences, 23% appearing once. The clonotype was recovered from a boy under two years old who had a stem cell transplant for acute myeloid leukemia, so the T cells may come from the graft donor. Sequencing used PBMCs, mostly from graft donor cells, obtained 360 days after TCRalphabeta/CD19-depleted stem cell transplant.

For the CDR3, the DNA is TGTGCCAGCAGCCCCCAGCCATTCGCTAGCGGGGGGAAAACAGATACGCAGTATTTT. Translated: CASSPQPFASGGKTDTQYF. The chain uses TRBV6-1 and TRBJ2-3, with 11 bases aligning to TRBD2. Unmatched junction bases numbered 17, after V lost 6 bases and J lost 3 bases. The CDR3 is made up of 19 amino acids. The germline gives CDR1 MNHNS, CDR2 SASEGT.